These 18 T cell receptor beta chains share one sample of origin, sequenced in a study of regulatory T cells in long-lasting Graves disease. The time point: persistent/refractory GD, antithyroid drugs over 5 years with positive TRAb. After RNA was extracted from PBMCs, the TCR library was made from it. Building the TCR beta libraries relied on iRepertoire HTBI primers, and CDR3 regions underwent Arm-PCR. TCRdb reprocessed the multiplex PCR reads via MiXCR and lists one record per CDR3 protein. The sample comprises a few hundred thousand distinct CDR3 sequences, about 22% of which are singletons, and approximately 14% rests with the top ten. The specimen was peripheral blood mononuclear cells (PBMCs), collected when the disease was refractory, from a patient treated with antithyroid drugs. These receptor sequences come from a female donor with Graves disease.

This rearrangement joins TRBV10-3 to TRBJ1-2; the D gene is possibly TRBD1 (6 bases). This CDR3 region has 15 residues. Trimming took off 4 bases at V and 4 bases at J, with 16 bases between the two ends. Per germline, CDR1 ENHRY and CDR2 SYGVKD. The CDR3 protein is CAISGETGSFYGYTF. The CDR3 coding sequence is TGTGCCATCAGTGGCGAAACAGGGTCCTTCTATGGCTACACCTTC.

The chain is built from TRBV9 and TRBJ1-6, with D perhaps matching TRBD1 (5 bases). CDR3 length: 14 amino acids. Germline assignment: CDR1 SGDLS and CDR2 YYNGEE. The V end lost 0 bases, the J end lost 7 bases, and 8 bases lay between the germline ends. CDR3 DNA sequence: TGTGCCAGCAGCGTAGAGTACAGGAATTCACCCCTCCACTTT. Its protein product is CASSVEYRNSPLHF.

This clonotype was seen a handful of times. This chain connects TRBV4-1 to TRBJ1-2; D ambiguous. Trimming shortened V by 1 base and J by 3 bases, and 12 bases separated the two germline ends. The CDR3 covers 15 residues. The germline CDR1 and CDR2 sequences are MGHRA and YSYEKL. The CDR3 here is CASSQVLAGHYGYTF. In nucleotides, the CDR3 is TGCGCCAGCAGCCAAGTATTAGCGGGCCACTATGGCTACACCTTC.

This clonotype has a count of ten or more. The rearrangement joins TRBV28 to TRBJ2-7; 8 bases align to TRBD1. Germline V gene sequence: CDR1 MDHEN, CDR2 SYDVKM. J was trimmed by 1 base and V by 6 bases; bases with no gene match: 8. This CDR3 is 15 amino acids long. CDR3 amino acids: CASRPTGQGSYEQYF. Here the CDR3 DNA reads TGTGCCAGCAGACCCACCGGACAGGGATCCTACGAGCAGTACTTC.

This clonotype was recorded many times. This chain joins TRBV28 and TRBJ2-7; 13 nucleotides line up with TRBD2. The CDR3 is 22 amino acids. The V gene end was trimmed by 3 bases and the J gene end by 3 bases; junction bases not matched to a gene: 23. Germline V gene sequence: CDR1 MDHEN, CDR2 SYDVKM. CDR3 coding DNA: TGTGCCAGCAGTTTCCAGACACCCCCGGGACTAGCGGGGATCGGGTACTACTACGAGCAGTACTTC. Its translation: CASSFQTPPGLAGIGYYYEQYF.

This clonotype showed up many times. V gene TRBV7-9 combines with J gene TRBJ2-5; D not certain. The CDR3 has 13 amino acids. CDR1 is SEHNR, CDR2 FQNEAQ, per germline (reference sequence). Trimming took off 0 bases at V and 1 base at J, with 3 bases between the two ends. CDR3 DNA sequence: TGTGCCAGCAGCTTAGCCAGCCAAGAGACCCAGTACTTC. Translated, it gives CASSLASQETQYF.

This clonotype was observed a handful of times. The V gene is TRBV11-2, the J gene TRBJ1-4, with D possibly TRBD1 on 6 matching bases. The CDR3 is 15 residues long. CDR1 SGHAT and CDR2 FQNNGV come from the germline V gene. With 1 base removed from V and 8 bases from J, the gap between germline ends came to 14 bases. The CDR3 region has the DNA TGTGCCAGCAGCTTAGCTTCAGGGAGGGGGGAAAAACTGTTTTTT. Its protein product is CASSLASGRGEKLFF.

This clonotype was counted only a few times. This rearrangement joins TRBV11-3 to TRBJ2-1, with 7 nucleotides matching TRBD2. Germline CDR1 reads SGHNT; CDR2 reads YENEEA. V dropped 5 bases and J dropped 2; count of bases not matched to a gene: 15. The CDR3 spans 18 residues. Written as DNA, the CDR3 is TGTGCCAGCAGCCCCCGACGTTGGGAGGGTTCGCCCTACAATGAGCAGTTCTTC. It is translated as CASSPRRWEGSPYNEQFF.

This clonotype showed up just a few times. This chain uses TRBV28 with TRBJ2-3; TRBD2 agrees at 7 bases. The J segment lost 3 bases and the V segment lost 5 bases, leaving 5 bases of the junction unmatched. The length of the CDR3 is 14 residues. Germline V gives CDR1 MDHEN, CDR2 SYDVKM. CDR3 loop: CASSPAGPTDTQYF. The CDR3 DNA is TGTGCCAGCAGTCCAGCGGGACCAACAGATACGCAGTATTTT.

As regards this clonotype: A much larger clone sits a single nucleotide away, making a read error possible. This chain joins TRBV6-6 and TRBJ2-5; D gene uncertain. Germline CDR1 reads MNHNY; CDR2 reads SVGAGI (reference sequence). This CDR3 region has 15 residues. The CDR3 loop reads CTSSYSARVQETQYF. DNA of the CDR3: TGTACCAGCAGTTACTCGGCAAGAGTACAAGAGACCCAGTACTTC.

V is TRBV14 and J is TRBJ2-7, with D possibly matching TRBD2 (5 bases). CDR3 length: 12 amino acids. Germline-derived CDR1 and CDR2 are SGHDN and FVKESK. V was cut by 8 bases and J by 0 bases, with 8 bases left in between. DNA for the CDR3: TGTGCCAGCGGGCGGGTCTCCTACGAGCAGTACTTC. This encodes CASGRVSYEQYF.

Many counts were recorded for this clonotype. For the CDR3, the DNA is TGTGCCAGCAGTTACTCGACAGGGACCGGGGCCAACGTCCTGACTTTC. As protein: CASSYSTGTGANVLTF. The genes are TRBV6-6 and TRBJ2-6; 7 bases map to TRBD1. J gave up 4 bases and V 0 bases, and 3 bases lay outside the gene matches. CDR3 length: 16 residues. Germline loops: CDR1 MNHNY, CDR2 SVGAGI (reference sequence).

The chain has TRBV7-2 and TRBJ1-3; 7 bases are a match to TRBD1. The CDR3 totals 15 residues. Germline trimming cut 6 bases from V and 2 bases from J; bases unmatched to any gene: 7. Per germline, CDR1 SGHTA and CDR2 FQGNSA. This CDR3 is CASSLEGAPGNTIYF. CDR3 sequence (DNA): TGTGCCAGCAGTCTTGAGGGGGCACCTGGAAACACCATATATTTT.

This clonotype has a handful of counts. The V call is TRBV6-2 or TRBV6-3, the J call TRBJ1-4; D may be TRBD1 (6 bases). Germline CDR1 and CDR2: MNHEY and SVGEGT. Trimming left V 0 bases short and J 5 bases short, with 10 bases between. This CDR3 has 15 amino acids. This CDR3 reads CASSYSGQLNEKLFF. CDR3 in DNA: TGTGCCAGCAGTTACTCTGGACAGTTGAATGAAAAACTGTTTTTT.

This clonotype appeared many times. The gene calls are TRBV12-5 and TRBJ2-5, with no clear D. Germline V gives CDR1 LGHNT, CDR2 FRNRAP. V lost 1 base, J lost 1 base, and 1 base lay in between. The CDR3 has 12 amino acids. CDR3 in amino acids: CASGLGQETQYF. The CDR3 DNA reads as TGTGCTAGTGGTTTGGGCCAAGAGACCCAGTACTTC.

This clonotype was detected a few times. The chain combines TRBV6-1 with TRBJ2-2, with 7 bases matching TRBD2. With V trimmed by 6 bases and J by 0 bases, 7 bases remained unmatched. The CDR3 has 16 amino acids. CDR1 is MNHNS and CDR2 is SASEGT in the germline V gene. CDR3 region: CASRSLALANTGELFF. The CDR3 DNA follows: TGTGCCAGCAGGTCACTAGCGCTGGCGAACACCGGGGAGCTGTTTTTT.

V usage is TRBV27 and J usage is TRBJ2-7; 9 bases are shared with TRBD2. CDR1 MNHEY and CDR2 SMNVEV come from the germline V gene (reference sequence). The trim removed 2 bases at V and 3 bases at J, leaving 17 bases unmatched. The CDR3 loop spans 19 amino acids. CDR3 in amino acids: CASSLLSAKGLAANYEQYF. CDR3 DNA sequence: TGTGCCAGCAGTTTACTATCGGCCAAGGGACTAGCAGCAAACTACGAGCAGTACTTC.

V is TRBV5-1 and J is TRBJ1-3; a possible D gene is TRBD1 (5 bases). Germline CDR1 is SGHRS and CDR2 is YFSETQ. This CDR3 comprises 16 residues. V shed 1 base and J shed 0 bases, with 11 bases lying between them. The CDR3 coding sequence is TGCGCCAGCAGCTTGATCGGCGGGGGCTCTGGAAACACCATATATTTT. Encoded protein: CASSLIGGGSGNTIYF. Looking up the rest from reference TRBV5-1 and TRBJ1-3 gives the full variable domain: KAGVTQTPRYLIKTRGQQVTLSCSPISGHRSVSWYQQTPGQGLQFLFEYFSETQRNKGNFPGRFSGRQFSNSRSEMNVSTLELGDSALYLCASSLIGGGSGNTIYFGEGSWLTVV.